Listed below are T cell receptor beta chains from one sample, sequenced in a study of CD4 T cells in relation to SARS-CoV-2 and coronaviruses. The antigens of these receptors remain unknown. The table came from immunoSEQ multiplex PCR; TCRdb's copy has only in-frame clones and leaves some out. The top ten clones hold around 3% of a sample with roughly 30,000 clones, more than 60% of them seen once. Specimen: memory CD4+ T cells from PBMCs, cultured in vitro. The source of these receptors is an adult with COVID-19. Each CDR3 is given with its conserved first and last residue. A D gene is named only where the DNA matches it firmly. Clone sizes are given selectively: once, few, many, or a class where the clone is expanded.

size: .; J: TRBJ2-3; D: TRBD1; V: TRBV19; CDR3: CASSGQGPDTQYF; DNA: TGTGCCAGTAGCGGACAGGGGCCCGATACGCAGTATTTT
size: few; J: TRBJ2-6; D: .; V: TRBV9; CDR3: CASSVVSGGTGANVLTF; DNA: TGTGCCAGCAGCGTAGTGTCTGGAGGGACTGGGGCCAACGTCCTGACTTTC
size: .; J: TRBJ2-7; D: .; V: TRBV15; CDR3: CATRAALLSYEQYF; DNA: TGTGCCACCAGAGCAGCTCTCCTCTCCTACGAGCAGTACTTC
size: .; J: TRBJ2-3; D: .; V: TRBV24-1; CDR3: CATSDFGGRTDTQYF; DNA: TGTGCCACCAGTGATTTTGGCGGTCGCACAGATACGCAGTATTTT
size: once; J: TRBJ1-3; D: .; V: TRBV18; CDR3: CASSPGGGLSGNTIYF; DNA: TGTGCCAGCTCACCGGGCGGGGGCCTTTCTGGAAACACCATATATTTT
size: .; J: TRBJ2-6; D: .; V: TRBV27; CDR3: CASTPIGSGANVLTF; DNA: TGTGCCAGCACCCCCATTGGGTCTGGGGCCAACGTCCTGACTTTC
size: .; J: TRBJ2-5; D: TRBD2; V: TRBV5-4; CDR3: CASRATSGLNGETQYF; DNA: TGTGCCAGCAGGGCCACTAGCGGGCTTAACGGAGAGACCCAGTACTTC
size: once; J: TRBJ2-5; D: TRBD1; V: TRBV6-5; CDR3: CASRDRVFETQYF; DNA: TGTGCCAGCAGGGACAGGGTTTTCGAGACCCAGTACTTC
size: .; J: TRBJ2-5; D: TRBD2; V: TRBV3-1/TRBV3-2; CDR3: CASSPGWTSGRRETQYF; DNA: TGTGCCAGCAGCCCGGGGTGGACTAGCGGGAGGAGGGAGACCCAGTACTTC
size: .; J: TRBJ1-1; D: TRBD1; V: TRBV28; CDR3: CASSTRTGNTEAFF; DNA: TGTGCCAGCAGTACCCGGACAGGGAACACTGAAGCTTTCTTT
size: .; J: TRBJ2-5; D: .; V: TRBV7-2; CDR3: CASGFGGPVAEETQYF; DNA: TGTGCCAGCGGATTCGGAGGGCCAGTAGCGGAAGAGACCCAGTACTTC
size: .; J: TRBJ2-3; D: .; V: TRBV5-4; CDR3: CASSPHSSSTDTQYF; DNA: TGTGCCAGCAGCCCACACAGTTCTAGCACAGATACGCAGTATTTT
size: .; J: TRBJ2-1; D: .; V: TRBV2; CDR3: CASSAGLYNEQFF; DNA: TGTGCCAGCAGTGCGGGACTTTACAATGAGCAGTTCTTC
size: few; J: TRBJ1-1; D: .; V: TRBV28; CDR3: CASNQKDSRVAFF; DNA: TGTGCCAGCAATCAAAAGGACAGCCGCGTGGCTTTCTTT